The 17 T cell receptor beta chains below all came from one sample that was sequenced in a study of T cells after yellow fever vaccination. In TCRdb, the 5' RACE reads were re-called with MiXCR into one record per CDR3 protein. This sample has 300,000 or so distinct CDR3 sequences, with 10% to 15% found just once. This sample comprised CD4+ T cells sorted from PBMCs, obtained 45 days after the yellow fever booster vaccination. The receptors come from a man aged 30 to 39 who received the YFV17D yellow fever vaccine.

Concerning this clonotype itself: This clone may be a read error of a much larger clone one base away. The chain recombines TRBV7-9 with TRBJ2-2; D is uncertain. Germline loops: CDR1 SEHNR, CDR2 FQNEAQ (reference sequence). The CDR3 contains 11 residues. Trimming shortened V by 5 bases and J by 4 bases, and 2 bases separated the two germline ends. The CDR3 DNA follows: TGTGCCAGCAGCATCACCGGGGAGCTGTTTTTT. Protein: CASSITGELFF.

This clonotype has ten or more counts. V usage is TRBV20-1 and J usage is TRBJ1-4; no clear D. Germline CDR1 and CDR2: DFQATT and SNEGSKA (reference sequence). This CDR3 spans 12 amino acids. Trimming shortened V by 0 bases and J by 8 bases, and 7 bases separated the two germline ends. As DNA, the CDR3 is TGCAGTGCTAGAGATCGCCAGGAAAAACTGTTTTTT. Translation gives CSARDRQEKLFF.

The J gene is TRBJ2-7, the V gene TRBV20-1; no definite D call. The germline V gene has CDR1 DFQATT and CDR2 SNEGSKA (reference sequence). V was cut by 3 bases and J by 6 bases, with 9 bases left in between. The CDR3 spans 11 residues. CDR3: CSARWNTEQYF. CDR3 bases: TGCAGTGCTAGGTGGAATACCGAGCAGTACTTC.

This clonotype was seen a few times. The chain uses TRBV5-1 and TRBJ2-7; 13 nucleotides match TRBD2. The germline CDR1 and CDR2 sequences are SGHRS and YFSETQ. CDR3 length equals 15 residues. V shed 5 bases, J shed 2 bases, and the junction held 4 bases outside the gene matches. CDR3 nucleotide sequence: TGCGCCAGCAGGCGGGGGACTAGCGGGGCCTACGAGCAGTACTTC. Translating gives CASRRGTSGAYEQYF.

This clonotype was counted a few times. The chain combines TRBV29-1 with TRBJ2-7; D is ambiguous. Germline V gene lookup returns CDR1 SQVTM and CDR2 ANQGSEA. There are 17 residues in the CDR3. Trimming removed 8 bases at V and 4 bases at J, with 30 bases between. The chain's CDR3 is CSTTSSGVDLVGYEQYF. In DNA, the CDR3 is TGCAGCACAACCTCCAGTGGGGTGGATCTTGTTGGGTACGAGCAGTACTTC.

Only a few counts were recorded for this clonotype. The genes are TRBV10-2 and TRBJ2-2; 7 nucleotides line up with TRBD2. With 8 bases clipped from V and 7 bases from J, the junction kept 10 bases outside the gene matches. CDR3 size: 14 residues. Per germline, CDR1 WSHSY and CDR2 SAAADI. CDR3 DNA sequence: TGCGCCAGCCTCGGGGGAGGGCTGAGCGGGGAGCTGTTTTTT. The encoded protein is CASLGGGLSGELFF.

This clonotype has only a few counts. This chain connects TRBV5-1 to TRBJ2-1; 11 nucleotides agree with TRBD2. CDR1 is SGHRS, CDR2 YFSETQ, per germline. Unmatched junction bases numbered 2, after V lost 1 base and J lost 8 bases. This CDR3 spans 14 amino acids. CDR3 region: CASSLTSGSYEQFF. For the CDR3, the DNA is TGCGCCAGCAGCTTGACTAGCGGGAGCTATGAGCAGTTCTTC.

This clonotype turned up a few times. This chain connects TRBV7-2 to TRBJ1-1, with 7 bases identical to TRBD1. Germline values: CDR1 SGHTA, CDR2 FQGNSA. The CDR3 is 17 residues long. V was clipped by 0 bases and J by 7 bases; unmatched bases: 14. CDR3 in amino acids: CASSLAPKTLTGNEAFF. DNA for the CDR3: TGTGCCAGCAGCTTAGCGCCGAAAACTCTGACAGGGAATGAAGCTTTCTTT.

The chain couples TRBV7-2 to TRBJ2-5, with TRBD1 identical over 9 bases. After removal of 4 bases from V and 4 bases from J, the junction contained 4 bases not matched to a gene. The germline V gene encodes CDR1 SGHTA and CDR2 FQGNSA. The CDR3 sequence is 14 residues long. The CDR3 sequence is CASSSNRGRETQYF. The CDR3 DNA sequence: TGTGCCAGCAGCTCAAACAGGGGGCGAGAGACCCAGTACTTC.

The rearrangement uses TRBV7-2 and TRBJ1-3, with a tentative D call TRBD1 (5 bases). The CDR3 consists of 15 residues. The germline gives CDR1 SGHTA, CDR2 FQGNSA. Trimming removed 3 bases at V and 6 bases at J, with 15 bases between. The CDR3: CASSFDRTSSNTIYF. The CDR3 DNA reads TGTGCCAGCAGCTTTGACAGAACTTCGTCAAACACCATATATTTT.

The genes are TRBV12-3 or TRBV12-4 and TRBJ2-2; possibly TRBD2 for D (7 bases). CDR3 size: 16 residues. V was shortened by 3 bases and J by 4 bases, with 15 bases between the two germline ends. The CDR3 DNA sequence: TGTGCCAGCAGTTTGGGGGGGGGCGTTGGCACCGGGGAGCTGTTTTTT. Its translation is CASSLGGGVGTGELFF.

This clonotype was seen a few times. The genes are TRBV20-1 and TRBJ1-1; D gene ambiguous. V lost 5 bases and J lost 1, with 8 bases in between. CDR1 and CDR2 from the germline V gene are DFQATT and SNEGSKA (reference sequence). This CDR3 contains 12 residues. The CDR3 is CSAHSGNTEAFF. The CDR3 DNA is TGCAGTGCTCATTCGGGGAACACTGAAGCTTTCTTT.

This clonotype was observed a few times. V is TRBV7-9 and J is TRBJ2-7; D uncertain. The CDR3 spans 13 residues. Trimming pared 3 bases from V and 2 bases from J, leaving 8 bases between. Germline lookup yields CDR1 SEHNR and CDR2 FQNEAQ (reference sequence). The CDR3 nucleotides read TGTGCCAGCAGCTTTTCGGTGACCTACGAGCAGTACTTC. This encodes CASSFSVTYEQYF.

This clonotype came up a few times. This sequence joins TRBV11-2 and TRBJ1-1; 9 positions match TRBD1. The germline V gene encodes CDR1 SGHAT and CDR2 FQNNGV. The CDR3 loop spans 16 amino acids. The trim removed 4 bases at V and 3 bases at J, leaving 9 bases unmatched. The CDR3 DNA reads TGTGCCAGCAGCTCGAATAAGGGACAGGGATACACTGAAGCTTTCTTT. Its protein is CASSSNKGQGYTEAFF.

In this sample, this clonotype turned up a few times. This sequence joins TRBV5-5 and TRBJ2-5, with D perhaps assigned TRBD1 or TRBD2 (5 bases each). V lost 4 bases, J lost 2 bases, and 9 bases lay in between. Germline lookup yields CDR1 SGHKS and CDR2 YYEKEE (reference sequence). The CDR3 spans 13 residues. The CDR3 loop is CASSRDAQETQYF. In DNA form, the CDR3 reads TGTGCCAGCAGCCGGGACGCACAAGAGACCCAGTACTTC.

The chain employs TRBV11-2 and TRBJ2-3; 10 bases fit TRBD2. The CDR3 has 16 amino acids. With 4 bases clipped from V and 8 bases from J, the junction kept 12 bases outside the gene matches. The germline gives CDR1 SGHAT, CDR2 FQNNGV. The DNA of the CDR3 is TGTGCCAGCAGCTCGACCCGAACTAGCGGGATGAGTACGCAGTATTTT. It encodes CASSSTRTSGMSTQYF.

This clonotype appeared many times. This chain links TRBV5-1 with TRBJ2-7; possible D gene TRBD1, 6 bases. Germline assignment: CDR1 SGHRS and CDR2 YFSETQ. This CDR3 region has 14 residues. Trimming pared 2 bases from V and 6 bases from J, leaving 15 bases between. The CDR3 nucleotides read TGCGCCAGCAGCTTTAGTCAGGGGTCCGGCGAGCAGTACTTC. Translating it yields CASSFSQGSGEQYF.